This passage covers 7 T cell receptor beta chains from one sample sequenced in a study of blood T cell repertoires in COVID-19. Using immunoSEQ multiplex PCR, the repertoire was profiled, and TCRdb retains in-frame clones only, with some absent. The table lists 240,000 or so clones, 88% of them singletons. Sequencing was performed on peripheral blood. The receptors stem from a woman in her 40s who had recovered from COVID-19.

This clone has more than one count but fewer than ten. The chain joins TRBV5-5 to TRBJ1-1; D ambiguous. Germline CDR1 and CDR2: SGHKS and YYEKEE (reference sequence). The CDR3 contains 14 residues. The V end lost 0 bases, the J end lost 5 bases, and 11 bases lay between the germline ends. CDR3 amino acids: CASSLGDYRTEAFF. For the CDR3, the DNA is TGTGCCAGCAGCTTGGGTGACTATAGGACTGAAGCTTTCTTT.

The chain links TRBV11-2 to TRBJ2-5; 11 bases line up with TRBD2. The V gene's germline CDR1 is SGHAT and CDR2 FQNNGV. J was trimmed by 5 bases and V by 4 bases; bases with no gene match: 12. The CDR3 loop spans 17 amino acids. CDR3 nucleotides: TGTGCCAGCAGCTCCTCCCTTAGCGGGAGGGCCGGGGAGACCCAGTACTTC. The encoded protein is CASSSSLSGRAGETQYF.

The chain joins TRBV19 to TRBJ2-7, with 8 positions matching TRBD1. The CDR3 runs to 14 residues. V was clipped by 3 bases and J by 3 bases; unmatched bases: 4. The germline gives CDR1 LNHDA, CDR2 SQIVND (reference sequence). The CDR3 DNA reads TGTGCCAGTAGTATTAAACAGGGGGACTACGAGCAGTACTTC. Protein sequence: CASSIKQGDYEQYF.

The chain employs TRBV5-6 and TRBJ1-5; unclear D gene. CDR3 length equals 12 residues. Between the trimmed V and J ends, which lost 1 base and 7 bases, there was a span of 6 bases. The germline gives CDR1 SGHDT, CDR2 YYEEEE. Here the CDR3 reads CASSLSTQPQHF. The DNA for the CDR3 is TGTGCCAGCAGCTTGTCTACGCAGCCCCAGCATTTT.

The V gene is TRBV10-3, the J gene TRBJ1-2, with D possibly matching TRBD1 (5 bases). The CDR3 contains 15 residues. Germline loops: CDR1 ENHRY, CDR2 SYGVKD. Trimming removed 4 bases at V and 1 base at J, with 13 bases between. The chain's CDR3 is CAISGPAGNNYGYTF. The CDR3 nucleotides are TGTGCCATCAGTGGCCCCGCAGGGAATAACTATGGCTACACCTTC.

CDR3 sequence: CASSRSGRGPFF. As DNA, the CDR3 is TGCGCCAGCAGCCGTAGCGGGAGGGGGCCGTTCTTC. This chain uses TRBV10-2 with TRBJ2-1, with TRBD2 matching over 11 bases. This CDR3 region has 12 residues. Germline-derived CDR1 and CDR2 are WSHSY and SAAADI. Trimming cost V 6 bases and J 15 bases; bases outside gene matches: 7.

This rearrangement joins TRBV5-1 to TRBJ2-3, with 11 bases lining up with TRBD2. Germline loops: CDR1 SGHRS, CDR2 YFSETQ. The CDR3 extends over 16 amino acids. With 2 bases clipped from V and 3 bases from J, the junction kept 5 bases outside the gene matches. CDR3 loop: CASSFGGTSGTDTQYF. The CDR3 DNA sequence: TGCGCCAGCAGCTTCGGGGGGACTAGCGGAACAGATACGCAGTATTTT. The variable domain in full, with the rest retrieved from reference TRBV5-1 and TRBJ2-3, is KAGVTQTPRYLIKTRGQQVTLSCSPISGHRSVSWYQQTPGQGLQFLFEYFSETQRNKGNFPGRFSGRQFSNSRSEMNVSTLELGDSALYLCASSFGGTSGTDTQYFGPGTRLTVL.